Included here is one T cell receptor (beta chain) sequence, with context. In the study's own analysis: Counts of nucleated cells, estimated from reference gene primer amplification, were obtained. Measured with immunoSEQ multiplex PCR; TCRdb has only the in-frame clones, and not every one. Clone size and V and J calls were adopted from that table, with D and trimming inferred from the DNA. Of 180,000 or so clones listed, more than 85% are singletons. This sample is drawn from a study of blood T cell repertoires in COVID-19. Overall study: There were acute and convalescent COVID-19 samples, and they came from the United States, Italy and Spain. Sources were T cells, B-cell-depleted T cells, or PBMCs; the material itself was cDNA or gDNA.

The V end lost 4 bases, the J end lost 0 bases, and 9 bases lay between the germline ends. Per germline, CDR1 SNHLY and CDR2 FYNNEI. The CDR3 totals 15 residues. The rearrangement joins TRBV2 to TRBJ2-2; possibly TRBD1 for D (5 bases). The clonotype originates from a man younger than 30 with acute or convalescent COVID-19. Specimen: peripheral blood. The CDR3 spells CASSAQGTNTGELFF. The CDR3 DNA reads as TGTGCCAGCAGTGCCCAGGGCACGAACACCGGGGAGCTGTTTTTT.